The sample holds many counts of the clone carrying this T cell receptor beta chain. The antigen is undetermined. This CDR3 is 16 amino acids long. From germline, CDR1 is SGHTA and CDR2 FQGNSA. The trim removed 3 bases at V and 0 bases at J, leaving 3 bases unmatched. Libraries used roughly 18,000 to 1,100,000 sorted naive CD8 T cells and 10%, 30% or 50% RNA input. Naive CD8 T cell sorting was performed on the CD8+CD4-CCR7+CD45RA+ phenotype. This entry comes from a study of molecular identifiers for immune sequencing clone quantification. Study conclusions and caveats: Clones that had above 20 RNA copies took up over 97% of effector molecules but under 1% in naive cells.

The bulk TCR libraries were made with methods described before and with listed TCR primers. TCRdb analysed the PCR reads with MiXCR anew, one entry per CDR3 protein. The profile shows approximately 90,000 distinct CDR3 sequences, around 24% of them singletons. The receptor was derived from a human donor in good health. Some libraries in this study had Jurkat cell RNA spiked in. This chain joins TRBV7-2 and TRBJ2-1, with TRBD2 matching 9 bases. Sequencing was performed on naive CD8+ T cells from blood, with Jurkat cell RNA spiked in. Subset: FACS-sorted CD8+CD4-CCR7+CD45RA+ naive T cells. The CDR3 DNA is TGTGCCAGCAGCTTCTTTAGCGGGAGCTCCTACAATGAGCAGTTCTTC. Translation gives CASSFFSGSSYNEQFF.